This T cell receptor (beta chain) emerged from a study of cytomegalovirus exposure and HLA in healthy donors. Vbeta (60) and Jbeta (13) primers were used in the PCR. The table came from immunoSEQ multiplex PCR; TCRdb's copy has only in-frame clones and leaves some out. The top ten hold about 0.37% of the sample, which has around 210,000 clones, 70% to 80% seen once. This clone occurred once. Germline CDR1 GTSNPN, CDR2 SVGIG (reference sequence). V shed 5 bases and J shed 1 base, with 11 bases lying between them. CDR3 length: 13 residues. The receptor comes from a male donor in good health and CMV-seropositive. The chain carries TRBV30 and TRBJ1-1; a weak D match, TRBD1 (6 bases). Sequenced material: PBMCs. CDR3 DNA: TGTGCCTGGGGCCGAGGGGGGAACACTGAAGCTTTCTTT. It encodes CAWGRGGNTEAFF.